This T cell receptor (beta chain) was sequenced in a study of blood T cell repertoires in COVID-19. For the study at large: The samples span acute and convalescent COVID-19 from the United States, Italy and Spain. PBMCs, B-cell-depleted T cells, or T cells were the source of the cDNA or gDNA that made up the material.

Trimming took 6 bases from V and 3 from J, leaving 20 bases between them. The CDR3 sequence is 16 residues long. CDR1 and CDR2 (germline): MDHEN, SYDVKM. In the original processing: Nucleated cell counts were estimated from reference gene primer amplification. The protocol was immunoSEQ multiplex PCR, while the TCRdb copy is restricted to in-frame clones and leaves out a portion. The DNA was the basis for D and trimming; V, J and clone size are from that table. The sample records around 300,000 clones, around 90% being singletons. Sequencing was done on a sample of peripheral blood. This chain joins TRBV28 and TRBJ1-1, with D perhaps matching TRBD1 (5 bases). This TCR came from a middle-aged woman who had recovered from COVID-19. The CDR3 nucleotides are TGTGCCAGCAGGACATTGTCGCAGGGTCGGGACACTGAAGCTTTCTTT. Protein: CASRTLSQGRDTEAFF.